Sequencing of this T cell receptor (beta chain) was carried out in a study of STAT5B mutations in CD4+ large granular lymphocyte leukemia. TCRdb's copy holds only in-frame clones and misses some; the assay was immunoSEQ multiplex PCR. The sample shows about 40,000 clones, roughly 80% of them seen only once. This clone was seen just once. The V segment lost 0 bases and the J segment 3 bases; nucleotides outside the gene matches: 4. Germline V gives CDR1 MGHRA, CDR2 YSYEKL. This CDR3 region has 15 residues. The V gene is TRBV4-1, the J gene TRBJ1-2; 7 bases are shared with TRBD1. The sample consisted of CD4+ T cells from blood buffy coats. This TCR was recovered from a human donor in good health. The CDR3 DNA follows: TGCGCCAGCAGCCAAGATTGGGACAGCCACTATGGCTACACCTTC. Protein product: CASSQDWDSHYGYTF.